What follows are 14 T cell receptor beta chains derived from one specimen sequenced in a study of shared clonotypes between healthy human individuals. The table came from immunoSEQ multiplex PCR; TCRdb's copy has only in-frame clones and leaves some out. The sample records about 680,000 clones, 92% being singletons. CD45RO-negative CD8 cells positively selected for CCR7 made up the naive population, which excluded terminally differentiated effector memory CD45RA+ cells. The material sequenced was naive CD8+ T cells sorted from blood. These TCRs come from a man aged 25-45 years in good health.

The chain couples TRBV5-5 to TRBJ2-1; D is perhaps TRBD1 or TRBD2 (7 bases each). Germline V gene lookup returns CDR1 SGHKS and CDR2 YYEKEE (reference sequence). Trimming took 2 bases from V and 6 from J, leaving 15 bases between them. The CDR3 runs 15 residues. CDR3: CASSLQGRVSNEQFF. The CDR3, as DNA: TGTGCCAGCAGCTTACAGGGGAGGGTAAGCAATGAGCAGTTCTTC.

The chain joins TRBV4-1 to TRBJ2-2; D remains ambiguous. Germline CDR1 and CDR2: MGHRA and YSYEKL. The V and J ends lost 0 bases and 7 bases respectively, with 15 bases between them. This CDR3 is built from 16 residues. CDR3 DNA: TGCGCCAGCAGCCAAGAAGAGCCCCTAAAGGGCGGGGAGCTGTTTTTT. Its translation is CASSQEEPLKGGELFF.

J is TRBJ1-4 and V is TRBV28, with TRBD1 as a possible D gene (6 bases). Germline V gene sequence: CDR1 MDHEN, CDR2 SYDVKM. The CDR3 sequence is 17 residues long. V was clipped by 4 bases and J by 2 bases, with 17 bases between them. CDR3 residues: CASSSFRGGLTNEKLFF. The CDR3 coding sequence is TGTGCCAGCAGTTCTTTTAGAGGGGGGCTTACTAATGAAAAACTGTTTTTT.

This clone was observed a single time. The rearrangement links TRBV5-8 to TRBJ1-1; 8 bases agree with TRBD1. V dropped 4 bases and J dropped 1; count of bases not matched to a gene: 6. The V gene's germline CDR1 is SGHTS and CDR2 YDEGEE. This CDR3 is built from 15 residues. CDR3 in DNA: TGTGCCAGCAGCCAGCCCGGACAGGGGAACACTGAAGCTTTCTTT. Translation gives CASSQPGQGNTEAFF.

The CDR3 bases are TGTGCCAGCAGTCAAATACCGGGGCCGGAGGTCGCCTACGAGCAGTACTTC. It encodes CASSQIPGPEVAYEQYF. This rearrangement joins TRBV27 to TRBJ2-7, with D possibly called TRBD1 or TRBD2 (5 bases each). Germline-derived CDR1 and CDR2 are MNHEY and SMNVEV (reference sequence). Between the trimmed V and J ends, which lost 5 bases and 2 bases, there was a span of 22 bases. The CDR3 extends over 17 amino acids.

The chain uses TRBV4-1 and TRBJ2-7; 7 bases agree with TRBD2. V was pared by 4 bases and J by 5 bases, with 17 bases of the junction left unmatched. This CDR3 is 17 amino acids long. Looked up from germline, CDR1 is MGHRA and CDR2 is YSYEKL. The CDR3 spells CASSPRPVLAGAHEQYF. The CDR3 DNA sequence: TGCGCCAGCAGCCCGAGACCGGTGCTGGCGGGAGCCCACGAGCAGTACTTC.

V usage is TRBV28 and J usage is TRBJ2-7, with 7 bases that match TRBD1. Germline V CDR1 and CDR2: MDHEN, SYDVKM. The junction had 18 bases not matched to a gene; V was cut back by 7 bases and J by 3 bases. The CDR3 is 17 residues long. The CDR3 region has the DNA TGTGCCAGCACCGCCCCCTCGGGACAGCTTTACAACTACGAGCAGTACTTC. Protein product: CASTAPSGQLYNYEQYF.

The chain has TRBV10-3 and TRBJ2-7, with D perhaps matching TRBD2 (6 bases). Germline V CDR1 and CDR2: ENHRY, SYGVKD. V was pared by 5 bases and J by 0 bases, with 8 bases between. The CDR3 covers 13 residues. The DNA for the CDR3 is TGTGCCATCAGTCCGACTAGCTCCTACGAGCAGTACTTC. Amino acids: CAISPTSSYEQYF.

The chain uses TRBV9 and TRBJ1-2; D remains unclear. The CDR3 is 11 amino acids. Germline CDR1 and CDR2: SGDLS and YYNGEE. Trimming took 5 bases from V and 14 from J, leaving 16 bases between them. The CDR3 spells CASSGLSFWTF. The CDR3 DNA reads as TGTGCCAGCAGTGGCTTATCCTTCTGGACCTTC.

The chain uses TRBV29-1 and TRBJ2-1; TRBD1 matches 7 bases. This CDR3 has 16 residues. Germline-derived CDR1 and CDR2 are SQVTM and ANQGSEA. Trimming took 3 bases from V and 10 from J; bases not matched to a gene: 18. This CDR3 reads CSVDSFSQGQVFEQFF. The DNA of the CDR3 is TGCAGCGTTGACTCTTTTAGTCAAGGACAGGTTTTCGAGCAGTTCTTC.

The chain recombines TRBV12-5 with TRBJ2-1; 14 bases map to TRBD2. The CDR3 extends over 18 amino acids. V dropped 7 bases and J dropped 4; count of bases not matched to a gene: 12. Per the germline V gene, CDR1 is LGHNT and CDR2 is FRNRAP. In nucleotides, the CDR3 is TGTGCTAGTGCAGGGGGGCCGACTAGCGGGAGGGCTTACAATGAGCAGTTCTTC. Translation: CASAGGPTSGRAYNEQFF.

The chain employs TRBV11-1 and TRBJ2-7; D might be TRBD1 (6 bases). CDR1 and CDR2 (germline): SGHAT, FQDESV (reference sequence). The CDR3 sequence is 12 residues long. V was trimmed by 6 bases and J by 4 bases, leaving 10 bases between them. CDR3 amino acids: CASSTGLYEQYF. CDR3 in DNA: TGTGCCAGCAGTACAGGGTTGTACGAGCAGTACTTC.

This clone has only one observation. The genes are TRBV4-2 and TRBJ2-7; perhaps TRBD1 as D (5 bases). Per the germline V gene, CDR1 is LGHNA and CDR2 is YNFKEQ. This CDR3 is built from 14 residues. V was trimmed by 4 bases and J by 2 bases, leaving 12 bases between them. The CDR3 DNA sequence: TGTGCCAGCAGCCCGCACAGGTCCGCCTACGAGCAGTACTTC. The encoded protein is CASSPHRSAYEQYF.

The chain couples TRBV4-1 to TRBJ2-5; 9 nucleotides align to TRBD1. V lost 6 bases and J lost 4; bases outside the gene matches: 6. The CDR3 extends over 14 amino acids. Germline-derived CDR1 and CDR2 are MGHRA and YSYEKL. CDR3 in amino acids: CASRPDRGGETQYF. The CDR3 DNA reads TGCGCCAGCAGACCGGACAGGGGTGGAGAGACCCAGTACTTC.